This T cell receptor (beta chain) is drawn from a study of blood T cell repertoires in COVID-19. Study in general: Material from acute and convalescent COVID-19 was sourced from the United States, Italy and Spain. Nucleic acid was either cDNA or gDNA, and it came from T cells, B-cell-depleted T cells, or PBMCs.

Authors' data handling: The authors estimated nucleated cell counts from reference gene primer amplification. Produced via immunoSEQ multiplex PCR; TCRdb's table is partial and in-frame only. For V, J and clone size, that table is used; D and trimming come from the DNA. Among tens of thousands of clones listed, approximately 76% were seen once. V was trimmed by 5 bases and J by 4 bases, leaving 9 bases between them. The CDR3 has 12 amino acids. Germline lookup yields CDR1 LNHDA and CDR2 SQIVND (reference sequence). The source of this sequence is a man between 65 and 85 years old with active or convalescent COVID-19. Sequencing was performed on peripheral blood. The rearrangement joins TRBV19 to TRBJ2-7; no clear D. Here the CDR3 reads CASSAGSYEQYF. CDR3 sequence (DNA): TGTGCCAGTAGTGCAGGAAGTTACGAGCAGTACTTC.